The sample holds many counts of the clone carrying this T cell receptor (beta chain). Its target is not known. The data derive from a study of CD8 T cells in ankylosing spondylitis. Study-wide findings and caveats: Ankylosing spondylitis blood seemed to carry a telltale TCR beta motif made of several highly homologous variants.

Making the TCR beta libraries involved quantitative 5'-RACE with molecular barcodes. In TCRdb, the 5' RACE reads were re-called with MiXCR into one record per CDR3 protein. The sample records over 95,000 distinct CDR3 sequences, about 8.5% being singletons. The sequenced material came from blood, either unsorted or a sorted T cell fraction (not recorded which). This receptor was taken from a male donor with ankylosing spondylitis or in good health (not recorded which).

The CDR3 sequence: CASRDSLAADTQYF. In nucleotides, the CDR3 is TGCGCCAGCCGGGACTCCTTAGCGGCAGATACGCAGTATTTT. V and J are TRBV4-3 and TRBJ2-3, with a tentative D call TRBD2 (6 bases). CDR1 is LGHNA and CDR2 is YSLEER in the germline V gene. Trimming cost V 8 bases and J 4 bases, with 16 bases left between them. The CDR3 loop spans 14 amino acids.